These T cell receptor beta chains were read from a single sample in a study of blood T cell repertoires in COVID-19. Sequencing used immunoSEQ multiplex PCR; TCRdb keeps in-frame clones, though not all of them. This table holds roughly 190,000 clones, 80% to 90% found once. Specimen: peripheral blood. The receptors were sampled from a man between 18 and 35 years old with active or convalescent COVID-19. Both conserved end residues are part of each CDR3. The order of the fields is D gene, clone size, V gene, J gene, CDR3 DNA, CDR3 protein. The D gene is left open where the match is weak. Only part of the rows carry a size: once, few, many, or a class if the clone is expanded.

-	-	TRBV25-1	TRBJ1-4	TGTGCCAGCAGTGAACCTGGGGGGAATGAAAAACTGTTTTTT	CASSEPGGNEKLFF
TRBD1	few	TRBV30	TRBJ1-6	TGTGCCGGGACAGGCCTCTATAATTCACCCCTCCACTTT	CAGTGLYNSPLHF
-	few	TRBV6-6	TRBJ1-1	TGTGCCAGCAGTTCCCTCCCGGGAGTCGCTGAAGCTTTCTTT	CASSSLPGVAEAFF
-	-	TRBV30	TRBJ1-1	TGTGCCTGGACCCACGGGGGAGGATTCACTGAAGCTTTCTTT	CAWTHGGGFTEAFF
TRBD1	-	TRBV28	TRBJ1-6	TGTGCCAGCAGTGATCCAGGGGGCTGGAGTTCACCCCTCCACTTT	CASSDPGGWSSPLHF
-	few	TRBV4-1	TRBJ1-2	TGCGCCAGCAGCCTGGCGGTGGGGCGGGGCTACACCTTC	CASSLAVGRGYTF
TRBD1	once	TRBV7-9	TRBJ1-1	TGTGCCAGCAGAGGGACAGGGGGCTCGAGGGGCACTGAAGCTTTCTTT	CASRGTGGSRGTEAFF
-	-	TRBV4-1	TRBJ2-7	TGCGCCAGCAGCCAAGCCACCCTGAGCTGGTACGAGCAGTACTTC	CASSQATLSWYEQYF
TRBD1	-	TRBV9	TRBJ1-2	TGTGCCAGCAGATTACGACAGGGTATCGACTATGGCTACACCTTC	CASRLRQGIDYGYTF
TRBD1	-	TRBV5-5	TRBJ1-5	TGTGCCAGCAGCTTGAGGGGGCCCGGCAATCAGCCCCAGCATTTT	CASSLRGPGNQPQHF
-	-	TRBV5-1	TRBJ2-5	TGCGCCAGCAGCCCCGGGGGACAAGAGACCCAGTACTTC	CASSPGGQETQYF
-	-	TRBV5-4	TRBJ2-7	TGTGCCAGCAGCTATATGACAGGGGAGGGCGAGCAGTACTTC	CASSYMTGEGEQYF
-	-	TRBV6-5	TRBJ1-5	TGTGCCAGCTCCCGGGAGGGGAACCAGCCCCAGCATTTT	CASSREGNQPQHF
-	-	TRBV12-3/TRBV12-4	TRBJ1-2	TGTGCCAGCAGTTTAGGGCAGGGCTTGGGGCAACACTTC	CASSLGQGLGQHF
-	once	TRBV27	TRBJ2-1	TGTGCCAGCAGATCAGGGGCCCCCCTCAATGAGCAGTTCTTC	CASRSGAPLNEQFF
TRBD1	-	TRBV18	TRBJ2-2	TGTGCCAGCTCACTATACAGGGGGACTACCGGGGAGCTGTTTTTT	CASSLYRGTTGELFF
TRBD2	-	TRBV29-1	TRBJ2-3	TGCCAGACGGAAGCGGGGGGAACAGATACGCAGTATTTT	CQTEAGGTDTQYF
-	-	TRBV5-1	TRBJ2-6	TGCGCCGGCGCCCCGGGCGGGGCTGGGGCCAACGTCCTGACTTTC	CAGAPGGAGANVLTF
TRBD2	-	TRBV7-2	TRBJ2-3	TGTGCCTCCCCTGGGGGGGGAGGCACAGATACGCAGTATTTT	CASPGGGGTDTQYF
TRBD2	-	TRBV7-3	TRBJ2-1	TGTGCCAGCAGCCCCGCGGGGGGTGGGGGTTGGAATGAGCAGTTCTTC	CASSPAGGGGWNEQFF
TRBD2	few	TRBV7-2	TRBJ2-3	TGTGCCAGCAGCCCATATTTAGCGGGAGGGCTCACAGATACGCAGTATTTT	CASSPYLAGGLTDTQYF
-	-	TRBV5-4	TRBJ2-1	TGTGCCAGCAGCTCCTGGCCAGATGAGCAGTTCTTC	CASSSWPDEQFF
-	once	TRBV5-4	TRBJ2-7	TGTGCCAGCAGCCCACCCCTTCGCGCCGGGAGTAACCCCTACGAGCAGTACTTC	CASSPPLRAGSNPYEQYF
-	-	TRBV4-3	TRBJ2-7	TGCGCCAGCAGCCAGCAGGAGGGGACCCTCGGCGCCGAGCAGTACTTC	CASSQQEGTLGAEQYF
-	-	TRBV7-2	TRBJ2-7	TGTGCCAGCAGCTTTCTGACGGGAGTCGAGCAGTACTTC	CASSFLTGVEQYF
-	-	TRBV25-1	TRBJ1-1	TGTGCCAGCAGGCGGGGGACTGAAGCTTTCTTT	CASRRGTEAFF
-	few	TRBV4-2	TRBJ2-7	TGTGCCAGCAGCCAAGAACGGGAGAGCTCCTACGAGCAGTACTTC	CASSQERESSYEQYF
-	-	TRBV30	TRBJ1-2	TGTGCCCACCGGGGAGGGATGTATGGCTACACCTTC	CAHRGGMYGYTF
-	-	TRBV21-1	TRBJ1-5	TGTGCCAGCAGCAAGACCCCAGGGGCCGATCAGCCCCAGCATTTT	CASSKTPGADQPQHF
-	-	TRBV19	TRBJ2-1	TGTGCCAGTAGTATGGGACACGCCTACAATGAGCAGTTCTTC	CASSMGHAYNEQFF
-	-	TRBV7-9	TRBJ2-2	TGTGCCAGCAGCTTAATTAGCGCCGCGAACACCGGGGAGCTGTTTTTT	CASSLISAANTGELFF
-	once	TRBV5-1	TRBJ2-1	TGCGCCAGCAGTAAGACTAGCTCCTACAATGAGCAGTTCTTC	CASSKTSSYNEQFF
-	-	TRBV5-1	TRBJ2-7	TGCGCCAGCAGCTTGGATAGCGGCGCCTACGAGCAGTACTTC	CASSLDSGAYEQYF
-	few	TRBV2	TRBJ1-5	TGTGCCAGCAGTGAACTGGGGGCGGGCCAGCCCCAGCATTTT	CASSELGAGQPQHF
TRBD1	-	TRBV30	TRBJ1-2	TGTGCCTGGAGTGTACTATCCCAGGGGGCGCTTGGCTACACCTTC	CAWSVLSQGALGYTF
-	-	TRBV9	TRBJ1-2	TGTGCCAGCAGCGTCGGGGGGTATGGCTACACCTTC	CASSVGGYGYTF
-	few	TRBV4-3	TRBJ1-6	TGCGCCAGCAGCCAAGAAATGCAGGCCCCTTCACCCCTCCACTTT	CASSQEMQAPSPLHF
TRBD2	-	TRBV5-4	TRBJ2-1	TGTGCCAGCAGCTTCGGTACTAGCGGGAGAAATGAGCAGTTCTTC	CASSFGTSGRNEQFF
-	-	TRBV27	TRBJ1-4	TGTGCCAGCGGCTCCCCGGGAGCGGGGGAAAAACTGTTTTTT	CASGSPGAGEKLFF
-	-	TRBV7-9	TRBJ1-2	TGTGCCAGCAGCCCCTCGACAGAATTAAGTGGCTACACCTTC	CASSPSTELSGYTF
TRBD1	-	TRBV3-1/TRBV3-2	TRBJ1-1	TGTGCCAGCAGCCTACAGGGGGCCCCTGAAGCTTTCTTT	CASSLQGAPEAFF
-	-	TRBV7-2	TRBJ2-5	TGTGCCAGCAGCTTAGGGGCAGGGTTCCAAAAGACCCAGTACTTC	CASSLGAGFQKTQYF
-	few	TRBV5-1	TRBJ1-2	TGCGCCAGCAGCTTGGGGGACATACTTAATGGCTACACCTTC	CASSLGDILNGYTF
-	-	TRBV5-1	TRBJ1-1	TGCGCCAGCAGCCCGGGGACAAGGATCTACACTGAAGCTTTCTTT	CASSPGTRIYTEAFF
-	-	TRBV6-2/TRBV6-3	TRBJ1-2	TGTGCCAGCAGTTACTCTAGTGCACAGACCTATGGCTACACCTTC	CASSYSSAQTYGYTF
-	-	TRBV12-3/TRBV12-4	TRBJ1-2	TGTGCCAGCAGTTTCTCTAACTATGGCTACACCTTC	CASSFSNYGYTF
TRBD1	once	TRBV5-1	TRBJ1-4	TGCGCCAGCAGCGGCGGGACAGGGGAACGGAAACTGTTTTTT	CASSGGTGERKLFF
-	-	TRBV19	TRBJ1-5	TGTGCCAGTCGTCCGGGTCAGTATAGCAATCAGCCCCAGCATTTT	CASRPGQYSNQPQHF
TRBD1	-	TRBV5-6	TRBJ1-5	TGTGCCAGCAGTTTCGGGACAGGGCCCTATAGCAATCAGCCCCAGCATTTT	CASSFGTGPYSNQPQHF
-	few	TRBV30	TRBJ1-1	TGTGCCTGGATCCCTTTCGGTCTTGAAGCTTTCTTT	CAWIPFGLEAFF
TRBD1	-	TRBV7-9	TRBJ2-5	TGTGCCAGCAGCTTAGGGGACAGGGGCGCGCAAGAGACCCAGTACTTC	CASSLGDRGAQETQYF
-	-	TRBV24-1	TRBJ1-5	TGTGCCACCAGTGATGGACAGACGCCCCAGCATTTT	CATSDGQTPQHF